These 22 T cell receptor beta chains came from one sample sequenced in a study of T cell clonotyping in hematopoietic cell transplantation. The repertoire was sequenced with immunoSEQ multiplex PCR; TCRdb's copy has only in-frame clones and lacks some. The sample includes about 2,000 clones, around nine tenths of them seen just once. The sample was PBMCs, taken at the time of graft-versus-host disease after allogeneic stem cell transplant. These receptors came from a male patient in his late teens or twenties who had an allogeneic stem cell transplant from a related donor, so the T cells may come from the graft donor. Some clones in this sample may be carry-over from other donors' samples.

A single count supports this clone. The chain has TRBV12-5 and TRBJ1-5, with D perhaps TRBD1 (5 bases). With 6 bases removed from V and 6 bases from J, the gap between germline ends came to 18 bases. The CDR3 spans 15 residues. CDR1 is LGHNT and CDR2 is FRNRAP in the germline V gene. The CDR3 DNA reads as TGTGCTAGTGGCCCGGGGGGGATGGATACTCAGCCCCAGCATTTT. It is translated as CASGPGGMDTQPQHF.

The CDR3 region has the DNA TGTGCCAGTGGAACGCAGGCCACATATGGCTACACCTTC. Amino acids: CASGTQATYGYTF. This chain joins TRBV7-9 and TRBJ1-2, with unresolved D. Deletions cut 9 bases from V and 5 bases from J, with 16 bases between. CDR1 is SEHNR and CDR2 is FQNEAQ in the germline V gene (reference sequence). There are 13 residues in the CDR3.

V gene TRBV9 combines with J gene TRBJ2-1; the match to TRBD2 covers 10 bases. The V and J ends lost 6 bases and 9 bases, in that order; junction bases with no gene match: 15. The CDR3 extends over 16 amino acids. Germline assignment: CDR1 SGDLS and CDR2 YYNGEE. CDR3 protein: CASTKGLAGVSSEQFF. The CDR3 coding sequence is TGTGCCAGCACCAAAGGGCTAGCGGGGGTCTCTAGTGAGCAGTTCTTC.

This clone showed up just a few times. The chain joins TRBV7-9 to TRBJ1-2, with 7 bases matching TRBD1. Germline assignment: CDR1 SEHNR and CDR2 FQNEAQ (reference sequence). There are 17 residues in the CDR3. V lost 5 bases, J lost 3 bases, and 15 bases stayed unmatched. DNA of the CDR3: TGTGCCAGCAGCGACAGGGCCCTTGGTTCTCGGGACTATGGCTACACCTTC. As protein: CASSDRALGSRDYGYTF.

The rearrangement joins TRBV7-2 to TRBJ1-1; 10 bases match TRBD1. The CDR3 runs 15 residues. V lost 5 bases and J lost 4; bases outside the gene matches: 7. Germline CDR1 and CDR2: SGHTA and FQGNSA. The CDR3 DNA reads TGTGCCAGCAGCGCGGACAGGGGGTCGGTCACTGAAGCTTTCTTT. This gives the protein CASSADRGSVTEAFF.

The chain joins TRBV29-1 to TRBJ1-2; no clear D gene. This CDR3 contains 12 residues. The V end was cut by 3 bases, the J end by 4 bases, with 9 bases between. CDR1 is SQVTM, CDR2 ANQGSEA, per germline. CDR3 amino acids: CSVEAGSYGYTF. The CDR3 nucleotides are TGCAGCGTTGAGGCCGGGTCCTATGGCTACACCTTC.

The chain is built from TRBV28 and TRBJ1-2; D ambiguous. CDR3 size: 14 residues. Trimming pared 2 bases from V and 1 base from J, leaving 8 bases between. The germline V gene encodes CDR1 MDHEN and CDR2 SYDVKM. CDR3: CASSLRANNYGYTF. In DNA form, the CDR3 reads TGTGCCAGCAGTTTAAGGGCCAATAACTATGGCTACACCTTC.

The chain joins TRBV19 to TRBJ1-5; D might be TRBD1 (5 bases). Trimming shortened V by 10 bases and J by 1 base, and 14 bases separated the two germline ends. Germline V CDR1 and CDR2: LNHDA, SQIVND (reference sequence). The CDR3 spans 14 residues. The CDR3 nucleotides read TGTGCCACTTCTCAGGGATACAGCAATCAGCCCCAGCATTTT. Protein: CATSQGYSNQPQHF. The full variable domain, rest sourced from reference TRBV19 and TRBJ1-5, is DGGITQSPKYLFRKEGQNVTLSCEQNLNHDAMYWYRQDPGQGLRLIYYSQIVNDFQKGDIAEGYSVSREKKESFPLTVTSAQKNPTAFYLCATSQGYSNQPQHFGDGTRLSIL.

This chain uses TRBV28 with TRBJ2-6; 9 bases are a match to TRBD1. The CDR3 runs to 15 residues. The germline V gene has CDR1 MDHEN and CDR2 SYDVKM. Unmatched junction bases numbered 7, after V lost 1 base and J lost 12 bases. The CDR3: CASSLFGTGSSVLTF. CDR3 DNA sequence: TGTGCCAGCAGTTTATTCGGGACAGGGTCGTCCGTCCTGACTTTC.

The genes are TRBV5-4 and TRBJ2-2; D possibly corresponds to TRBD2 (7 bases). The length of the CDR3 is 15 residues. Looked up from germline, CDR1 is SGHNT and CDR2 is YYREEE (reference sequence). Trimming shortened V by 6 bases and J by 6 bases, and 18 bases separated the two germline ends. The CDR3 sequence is CASTSRRGGSGELFF. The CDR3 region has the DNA TGTGCCAGCACCTCAAGGAGGGGGGGATCCGGGGAGCTGTTTTTT. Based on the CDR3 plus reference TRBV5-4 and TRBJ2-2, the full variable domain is ETGVTQSPTHLIKTRGQQVTLRCSSQSGHNTVSWYQQALGQGPQFIFQYYREEENGRGNFPPRFSGLQFPNYSSELNVNALELDDSALYLCASTSRRGGSGELFFGEGSRLTVL.

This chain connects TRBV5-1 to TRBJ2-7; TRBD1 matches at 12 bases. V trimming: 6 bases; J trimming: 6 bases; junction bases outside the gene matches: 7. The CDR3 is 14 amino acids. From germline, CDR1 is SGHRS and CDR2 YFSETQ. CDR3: CASTPGTGGGEQYV. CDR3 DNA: TGCGCCAGCACCCCCGGGACAGGGGGCGGCGAGCAGTACGTC.

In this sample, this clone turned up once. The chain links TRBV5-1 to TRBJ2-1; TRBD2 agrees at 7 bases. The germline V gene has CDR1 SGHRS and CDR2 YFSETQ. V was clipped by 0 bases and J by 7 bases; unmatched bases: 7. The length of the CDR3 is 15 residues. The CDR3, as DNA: TGCGCCAGCAGCTTGGCGTCCTGGGGGGGGAATGAGCAGTTCTTC. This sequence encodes CASSLASWGGNEQFF.

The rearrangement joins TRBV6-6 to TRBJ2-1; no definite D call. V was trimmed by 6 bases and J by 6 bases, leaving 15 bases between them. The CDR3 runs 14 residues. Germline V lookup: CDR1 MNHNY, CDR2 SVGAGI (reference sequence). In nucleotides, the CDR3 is TGTGCCAGCAGCAATACTATAGAAGGCAATGAGCAGTTCTTC. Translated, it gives CASSNTIEGNEQFF.

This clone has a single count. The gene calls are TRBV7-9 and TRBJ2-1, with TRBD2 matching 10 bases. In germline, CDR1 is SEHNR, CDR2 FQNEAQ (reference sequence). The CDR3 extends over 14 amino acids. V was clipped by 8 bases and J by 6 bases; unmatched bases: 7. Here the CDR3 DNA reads TGTGCCAGCCGGACTAGCGGCGCCCTCAATGAGCAGTTCTTC. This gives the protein CASRTSGALNEQFF.

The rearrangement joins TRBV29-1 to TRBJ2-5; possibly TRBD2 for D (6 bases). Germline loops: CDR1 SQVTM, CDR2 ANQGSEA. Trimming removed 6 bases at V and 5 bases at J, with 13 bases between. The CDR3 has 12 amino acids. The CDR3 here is CSVAGYSETQYF. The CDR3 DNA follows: TGCAGCGTCGCGGGGTATTCGGAGACCCAGTACTTC.

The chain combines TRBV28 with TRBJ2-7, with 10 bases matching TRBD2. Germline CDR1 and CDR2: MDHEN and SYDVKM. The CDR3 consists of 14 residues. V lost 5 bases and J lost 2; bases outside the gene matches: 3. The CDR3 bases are TGTGCCAGCAGTGTTAGCGGGGGGCCCTACGAGCAGTACTTC. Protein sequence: CASSVSGGPYEQYF.

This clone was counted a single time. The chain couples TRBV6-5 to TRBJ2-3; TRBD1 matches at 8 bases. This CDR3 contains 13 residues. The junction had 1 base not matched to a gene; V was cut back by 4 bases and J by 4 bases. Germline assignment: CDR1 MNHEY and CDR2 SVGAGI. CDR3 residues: CASSSGGSDTQYF. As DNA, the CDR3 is TGTGCCAGCAGTTCAGGGGGCTCAGATACGCAGTATTTT.

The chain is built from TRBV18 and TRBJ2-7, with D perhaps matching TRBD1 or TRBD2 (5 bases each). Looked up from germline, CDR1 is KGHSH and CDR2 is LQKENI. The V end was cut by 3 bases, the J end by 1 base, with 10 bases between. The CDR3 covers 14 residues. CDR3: CASSPGRQSYEQYF. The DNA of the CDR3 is TGTGCCAGCTCACCGGGGAGACAGTCCTACGAGCAGTACTTC. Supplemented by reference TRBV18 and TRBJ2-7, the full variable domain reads NAGVMQNPRHLVRRRGQEARLRCSPMKGHSHVYWYRQLPEEGLKFMVYLQKENIIDESGMPKERFSAEFPKEGPSILRIQQVVRGDSAAYFCASSPGRQSYEQYFGPGTRLTVT.

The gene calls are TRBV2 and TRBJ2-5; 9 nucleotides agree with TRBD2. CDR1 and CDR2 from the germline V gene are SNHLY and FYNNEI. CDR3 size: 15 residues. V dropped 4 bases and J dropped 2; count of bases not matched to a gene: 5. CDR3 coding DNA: TGTGCCAGCAGTGGGTCTAGCGGGGCACAAGAGACCCAGTACTTC. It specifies CASSGSSGAQETQYF.

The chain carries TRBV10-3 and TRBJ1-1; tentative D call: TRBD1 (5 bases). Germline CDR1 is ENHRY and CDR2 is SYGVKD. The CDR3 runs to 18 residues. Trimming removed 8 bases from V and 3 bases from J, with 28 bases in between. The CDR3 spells CAIGVYGTGIGRDTEAFF. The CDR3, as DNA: TGTGCCATCGGGGTGTATGGGACCGGAATCGGGAGAGACACTGAAGCTTTCTTT.

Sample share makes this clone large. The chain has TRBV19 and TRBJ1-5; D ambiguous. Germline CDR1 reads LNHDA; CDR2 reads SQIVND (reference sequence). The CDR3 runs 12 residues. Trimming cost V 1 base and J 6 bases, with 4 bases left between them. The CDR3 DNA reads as TGTGCCAGTAGTATAGGGATTCAGCCCCAGCATTTT. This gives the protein CASSIGIQPQHF.

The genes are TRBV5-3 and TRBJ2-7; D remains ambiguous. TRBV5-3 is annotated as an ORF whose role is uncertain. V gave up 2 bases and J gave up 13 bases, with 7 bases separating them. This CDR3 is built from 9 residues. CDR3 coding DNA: TGTGCCAGAAGCTTTAACAGATACGTC. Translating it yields CARSFNRYV.